Each of the 30 T cell receptor beta chains below was sequenced from the same sample in a study of shared clonotypes between healthy human individuals. Assay: immunoSEQ multiplex PCR; the TCRdb copy retains only in-frame clones and omits some. The sample yields a few million clones, 90% to 95% seen once. The sample was naive CD4+ T cells sorted from blood. Stated subset: CD45RA+ positively selected. The source of these receptors is a man between 18 and 29 years old in good health.

DNA for the CDR3: TGTGCCAGCACGAGGGGTAATGAGCAGTTCTTC. Translating gives CASTRGNEQFF. The rearrangement uses TRBV7-9 and TRBJ2-1; tentatively, D is TRBD1 or TRBD2 (5 bases each). Trimming cost V 7 bases and J 7 bases, with 8 bases left between them. The germline gives CDR1 SEHNR, CDR2 FQNEAQ (reference sequence). This CDR3 region has 11 residues.

This clone was observed a handful of times. The chain combines TRBV5-1 with TRBJ1-1; 7 nucleotides agree with TRBD1. The CDR3 extends over 14 amino acids. Germline loops: CDR1 SGHRS, CDR2 YFSETQ. V was pared by 4 bases and J by 4 bases, with 7 bases of the junction left unmatched. CDR3 sequence (DNA): TGCGCCAGCAGCGTACAGGGGTTCGGCACTGAAGCTTTCTTT. Protein sequence: CASSVQGFGTEAFF.

The chain carries TRBV2 and TRBJ2-1; TRBD2 aligns across 8 bases. The CDR3 totals 18 residues. V shed 0 bases and J 0 bases; nucleotides not matched to a gene: 7. Germline V gene sequence: CDR1 SNHLY, CDR2 FYNNEI. CDR3 sequence (DNA): TGTGCCAGCAGTGAAGCCTCGGGTAGCGGGGCCTCCTACAATGAGCAGTTCTTC. As protein: CASSEASGSGASYNEQFF.

This clone was seen only once. The chain joins TRBV6-5 to TRBJ2-2, with D possibly matching TRBD1 (6 bases). CDR3 length equals 15 residues. Germline V gene data show CDR1 as MNHEY and CDR2 as SVGAGI. Trimming cost V 7 bases and J 2 bases, with 14 bases left between them. CDR3 residues: CASTAGTKNTGELFF. CDR3 sequence (DNA): TGTGCCAGCACCGCCGGGACAAAAAACACCGGGGAGCTGTTTTTT.

This clone was recorded once. CDR3 sequence reads: CASSSTGANTEAFF. The CDR3 region has the DNA TGTGCCAGTAGTTCAACAGGGGCGAACACTGAAGCTTTCTTT. The chain employs TRBV19 and TRBJ1-1, with TRBD1 matching over 7 bases. V trimming: 5 bases; J trimming: 1 base; junction bases outside the gene matches: 4. Germline assignment: CDR1 LNHDA and CDR2 SQIVND (reference sequence). The CDR3 totals 14 residues.

This chain links TRBV5-5 with TRBJ2-2; weak D call: TRBD1 (5 bases). The V end lost 4 bases, the J end lost 4 bases, and 11 bases lay between the germline ends. The CDR3 runs to 14 residues. CDR1 is SGHKS, CDR2 YYEKEE, per germline (reference sequence). CDR3 loop: CASSPQTVTGELFF. The CDR3 nucleotides read TGTGCCAGCAGCCCCCAGACAGTCACCGGGGAGCTGTTTTTT.

This clone was observed a single time. The genes are TRBV28 and TRBJ2-7; maybe TRBD2 (5 bases). CDR1 and CDR2 from the germline V gene are MDHEN and SYDVKM. V lost 6 bases and J lost 5, with 14 bases in between. The CDR3 has 13 residues. The CDR3 loop reads CASSRPLGDEQYF. Here the CDR3 DNA reads TGTGCCAGCAGCCGCCCCCTCGGGGACGAGCAGTACTTC.

This chain joins TRBV10-3 and TRBJ2-3; 7 bases are a match to TRBD2. The CDR3 is made up of 16 amino acids. Germline lookup yields CDR1 ENHRY and CDR2 SYGVKD. Germline trimming cut 10 bases from V and 2 bases from J; bases unmatched to any gene: 15. The CDR3 region has the DNA TGTGCCACCCATGAAAGTGCGGGAGTCAACACAGATACGCAGTATTTT. Encoded protein: CATHESAGVNTDTQYF.

The chain is built from TRBV4-1 and TRBJ2-2; D possibly corresponds to TRBD2 (6 bases). V lost 7 bases, J lost 2 bases, and 17 bases lay in between. The CDR3 covers 16 residues. CDR1 is MGHRA and CDR2 is YSYEKL in the germline V gene. CDR3 region: CASKGWTGVNTGELFF. In nucleotides, the CDR3 is TGCGCCAGCAAAGGCTGGACGGGAGTAAACACCGGGGAGCTGTTTTTT.

The J gene is TRBJ1-2, the V gene TRBV4-1; TRBD1 aligns across 7 bases. Germline CDR1 is MGHRA and CDR2 is YSYEKL. The length of the CDR3 is 14 residues. J gave up 2 bases and V 9 bases, and 9 bases lay outside the gene matches. For the CDR3, the DNA is TGCGCCAGACTTCAGGGGGGGCAGAACTATGGCTACACCTTC. Amino acid sequence: CARLQGGQNYGYTF.

This clone was seen just once. The V and J genes are TRBV27 and TRBJ2-1; TRBD2 aligns across 8 bases. V shed 6 bases and J 6 bases; nucleotides not matched to a gene: 7. Germline loops: CDR1 MNHEY, CDR2 SMNVEV (reference sequence). This CDR3 has 14 residues. CDR3 residues: CASRSGTRINEQFF. DNA for the CDR3: TGTGCCAGCAGGAGCGGGACTAGGATCAATGAGCAGTTCTTC.

This clone was counted only a few times. V usage is TRBV6-5 and J usage is TRBJ1-2; D not certain. The CDR3 contains 15 residues. Trimming removed 6 bases at V and 1 base at J, with 15 bases between. CDR1 is MNHEY and CDR2 is SVGAGI in the germline V gene. The CDR3 spells CASRPVAGDNYGYTF. The CDR3 DNA reads TGTGCCAGCAGGCCAGTGGCAGGAGATAACTATGGCTACACCTTC.

In this sample, this clone turned up a few times. This sequence joins TRBV5-1 and TRBJ2-7; D is uncertain. In germline, CDR1 is SGHRS, CDR2 YFSETQ. With 2 bases removed from V and 2 bases from J, the gap between germline ends came to 11 bases. CDR3 length equals 14 residues. CDR3 nucleotide sequence: TGCGCCAGCAGCTTTAGGACGGATACCTACGAGCAGTACTTC. It is translated as CASSFRTDTYEQYF.

The chain recombines TRBV7-2 with TRBJ1-5; D is unclear. Trimming stripped 1 base from V and 6 bases from J, with 10 bases between. Germline loops: CDR1 SGHTA, CDR2 FQGNSA. This CDR3 is 14 amino acids long. The CDR3 is CASSLVDEVQPQHF. The CDR3 bases are TGTGCCAGCAGCTTAGTTGATGAGGTTCAGCCCCAGCATTTT.

CDR3: CASSLDTGATNSPLHF. The CDR3 DNA is TGTGCCAGCAGCTTGGATACAGGAGCCACTAATTCACCCCTCCACTTT. The J gene is TRBJ1-6, the V gene TRBV5-4, with D perhaps matching TRBD1 (5 bases). Germline CDR1 reads SGHNT; CDR2 reads YYREEE (reference sequence). This CDR3 contains 16 residues. V was cut by 0 bases and J by 6 bases, with 13 bases left in between.

As concerns this clone: This specimen includes other DNA sequences encoding the same CDR3. The rearrangement joins TRBV5-1 to TRBJ2-2; D is uncertain. The V and J ends lost 3 bases and 0 bases respectively, with 6 bases between them. Germline V gene lookup returns CDR1 SGHRS and CDR2 YFSETQ. The CDR3 loop spans 14 amino acids. CDR3 nucleotides: TGCGCCAGCAGCTCAGCAGCGAACACCGGGGAGCTGTTTTTT. Translated, it gives CASSSAANTGELFF.

The chain carries TRBV5-1 and TRBJ1-5; possibly TRBD1 for D (5 bases). The CDR3 has 14 residues. Trimming took 7 bases from V and 4 from J, leaving 15 bases between them. Germline V gene data show CDR1 as SGHRS and CDR2 as YFSETQ. This CDR3 reads CASRLGEANQPQHF. The DNA of the CDR3 is TGCGCCAGCCGCCTAGGGGAGGCAAATCAGCCCCAGCATTTT.

J is TRBJ2-5 and V is TRBV14; tentatively, D is TRBD1 (5 bases). V shed 1 base and J shed 5 bases, with 14 bases lying between them. There are 15 residues in the CDR3. The germline CDR1 and CDR2 sequences are SGHDN and FVKESK. The CDR3 DNA is TGTGCCAGCAGCCAAGGGGGCTTGCTAGGGGAGACCCAGTACTTC. This sequence encodes CASSQGGLLGETQYF.

The chain links TRBV11-2 to TRBJ1-6; D remains unclear. Trimming removed 1 base at V and 7 bases at J, with 14 bases between. Germline V gene data show CDR1 as SGHAT and CDR2 as FQNNGV. The length of the CDR3 is 16 residues. CDR3: CASSLGAGGPNSPLHF. The CDR3 DNA follows: TGTGCCAGCAGCTTAGGGGCGGGAGGGCCCAATTCACCCCTCCACTTT. The whole variable domain, filled in from reference TRBV11-2 and TRBJ1-6, reads EAGVAQSPRYKIIEKRQSVAFWCNPISGHATLYWYQQILGQGPKLLIQFQNNGVVDDSQLPKDRFSAERLKGVDSTLKIQPAKLEDSAVYLCASSLGAGGPNSPLHFGNGTRLTVT.

The chain employs TRBV7-9 and TRBJ2-5; possibly TRBD2 for D (7 bases). The CDR3 consists of 13 residues. CDR1 SEHNR and CDR2 FQNEAQ come from the germline V gene (reference sequence). With 8 bases removed from V and 4 bases from J, the gap between germline ends came to 14 bases. The DNA of the CDR3 is TGTGCCAGCCAGGGAGGGGGGGGAGAGACCCAGTACTTC. It specifies CASQGGGGETQYF.

Only a few counts were recorded for this clone. The chain employs TRBV5-5 and TRBJ1-6, with a possible D match to TRBD1 (6 bases). Germline loops: CDR1 SGHKS, CDR2 YYEKEE (reference sequence). V lost 1 base to trimming and J lost 9 bases, with 11 bases between them. The CDR3 sequence is 14 residues long. Written as DNA, the CDR3 is TGTGCCAGCAGCTTGTCTACAGGGACTTCACCCCTCCACTTT. It codes for CASSLSTGTSPLHF.

This chain uses TRBV29-1 with TRBJ2-3; possibly TRBD2 for D (5 bases). Looked up from germline, CDR1 is SQVTM and CDR2 is ANQGSEA. The V gene lost 6 bases and the J gene lost 3 bases, with 19 bases spanning the gap. The CDR3 runs 15 residues. This chain's CDR3 is CSVRGLAERTDTQYF. In nucleotides, the CDR3 is TGCAGCGTCCGAGGGCTAGCAGAACGGACAGATACGCAGTATTTT.

This chain connects TRBV6-6 to TRBJ2-2; 12 nucleotides align to TRBD2. CDR3 length: 15 residues. Germline V gives CDR1 MNHNY, CDR2 SVGAGI (reference sequence). V lost 7 bases and J lost 5; bases outside the gene matches: 5. This chain's CDR3 is CASTLLAGGTGELFF. The CDR3 DNA is TGTGCCAGCACCTTACTAGCGGGGGGAACCGGGGAGCTGTTTTTT.

The chain is built from TRBV18 and TRBJ2-1; D assignment may be TRBD1 or TRBD2 (6 bases each). Deletions cut 3 bases from V and 8 bases from J, with 11 bases between. This CDR3 comprises 13 residues. Germline V gene lookup returns CDR1 KGHSH and CDR2 LQKENI. The CDR3 reads CASSPRGVHEQFF. The CDR3 nucleotides are TGTGCCAGCTCACCGAGGGGGGTGCATGAGCAGTTCTTC.

The chain recombines TRBV2 with TRBJ1-2, with a tentative D call TRBD1 (5 bases). CDR1 and CDR2 from the germline V gene are SNHLY and FYNNEI. The V end was cut by 2 bases, the J end by 8 bases, with 18 bases between. The CDR3 consists of 15 residues. The CDR3 DNA reads TGTGCCAGCAGTGAAAATCCTCGGGGGGTTCGCGGCTACACCTTC. As protein: CASSENPRGVRGYTF.

DNA of the CDR3: TGCGCCAGCAGGGAGGGGACAGGGACCTACAATGAGCAGTTCTTC. Translating it yields CASREGTGTYNEQFF. The rearrangement joins TRBV5-1 to TRBJ2-1; 9 nucleotides match TRBD1. The CDR3 is made up of 15 amino acids. Losses at the gene ends were 5 bases for V and 2 bases for J; bases not matched to a gene: 5. CDR1 and CDR2 from the germline V gene are SGHRS and YFSETQ.

This chain uses TRBV7-3 with TRBJ2-7; 7 bases map to TRBD2. Trimming removed 8 bases from V and 4 bases from J; junction bases left unmatched: 17. Germline CDR1 SGHTA, CDR2 FQGTGA. CDR3 size: 16 residues. CDR3 sequence: CASHPWGGPWGYEQYF. In DNA form, the CDR3 reads TGTGCCAGCCACCCGTGGGGGGGTCCTTGGGGTTACGAGCAGTACTTC.

V gene TRBV6-5 combines with J gene TRBJ2-7; 8 bases are shared with TRBD1. In germline, CDR1 is MNHEY, CDR2 SVGAGI. CDR3 size: 15 residues. The V gene end was trimmed by 6 bases and the J gene end by 2 bases; junction bases not matched to a gene: 9. The CDR3, as DNA: TGTGCCAGCAGCCGAGGGACAGGTAAAACCTACGAGCAGTACTTC. Protein: CASSRGTGKTYEQYF.

The chain links TRBV11-2 to TRBJ2-4; a possible D gene is TRBD2 (6 bases). Deletions cut 5 bases from V and 0 bases from J, with 8 bases between. Germline V gene lookup returns CDR1 SGHAT and CDR2 FQNNGV. The CDR3 runs 14 residues. The CDR3: CASSKTRAKNIQYF. CDR3 DNA: TGTGCCAGCAGCAAGACTAGAGCCAAAAACATTCAGTACTTC.

The chain is built from TRBV7-9 and TRBJ2-5, with 7 nucleotides matching TRBD1. The CDR3 spans 19 residues. Germline CDR1 and CDR2: SEHNR and FQNEAQ (reference sequence). The ends lost 1 base at V and 2 bases at J; junction bases unmatched: 16. The DNA of the CDR3 is TGTGCCAGCAGCTTAGGAGGTGGGGGACAGAGCCTTTTACAAGAGACCCAGTACTTC. Its translation is CASSLGGGGQSLLQETQYF.